This is a list of T cell receptor beta chains from one sample in a study of Ad26.COV2.S vaccination and SARS-CoV-2 variants. Repertoires were generated with immunoSEQ multiplex PCR, while TCRdb's copy carries only in-frame clones and drops some. There are hundreds of thousands of clones in the sample; 85% to 90% occur only once, and approximately 2.5% lies in the top ten. Sequencing was performed on peripheral blood, taken in a trial of Ad26.COV2.S vaccine versus placebo. These receptors were collected from a person aged 18-65 years who received the Ad26.COV2.S COVID-19 vaccine or a placebo. CDR3s include the opening cysteine and the closing phenylalanine or tryptophan.

J: TRBJ2-7
V: TRBV19
CDR3: CASSRRGGRYEQYF

J: TRBJ2-5
V: TRBV13
CDR3: CASSTTLGGGETQYF

J: TRBJ2-6
V: TRBV19
CDR3: CASSTYTSGSGANVLTF

J: TRBJ1-2
V: TRBV6-2/TRBV6-3
CDR3: CASSRSTETYYGYTF

J: TRBJ1-1
V: TRBV2
CDR3: CASSDGMGTEAFF

J: TRBJ1-5
V: TRBV27
CDR3: CASSTGEWQPQHF

J: TRBJ2-5
V: TRBV7-2
CDR3: CASSSPWAGVRGETQYF

J: TRBJ2-7
V: TRBV29-1
CDR3: CSVEDPAPSGGRAQYF

J: TRBJ1-1
V: TRBV5-5
CDR3: CASSLRGSLTSNTEAFF

J: TRBJ1-6
V: TRBV4-3
CDR3: CASSQGQGESPLHF

J: TRBJ1-2
V: TRBV12-3/TRBV12-4
CDR3: CASRGPYGYTF